The clone carrying this TCR beta chain has more than one count but fewer than ten. Its antigen remains unidentified. The length of the CDR3 is 14 residues. V lost 3 bases to trimming and J lost 9 bases, with 15 bases between them. Per germline, CDR1 SNHLY and CDR2 FYNNEI. Employing constant-segment primers, 5'RACE generated TCR alpha and TCR beta cDNA libraries bearing sample barcodes and UMIs. TCRdb ran MiXCR on the 5' RACE reads and lists one entry per CDR3 protein. The sample shows 150,000 or so distinct CDR3 sequences, around 30% of them seen only once. This entry comes from a study of T-cell memory formation after mild COVID-19. Study-level points and caveats: Second-wave clones that peaked on day 37 lacked confirmed SARS-CoV-2 specificity. Mainly in CM and EM were contracting CD4+ clones; CD8+ were in EMRA.

The sample taken for sequencing was PBMCs or a T cell subset sorted from them (not recorded which). The sequence was collected from an adult woman who had mild COVID-19 (a few samples of this study predate the infection). Cell type and time point are not known. This sequence joins TRBV2 and TRBJ2-1, with D unresolved. CDR3 loop: CASSDSDLSSEQFF. Written as DNA, the CDR3 is TGTGCCAGCAGTGATTCAGATCTCTCCAGTGAGCAGTTCTTC.